This T cell receptor beta chain was sequenced during a study of blood T cells in healthy people across ages. General study findings and limits: It was not known whether donors were CMV positive (a possible confounder of expanded clonotype changes). More naive CD4+ cells and higher diversity were found in long-lived than in aged donors. Unsorted PBMC input precluded a conclusive naive versus antigen-experienced comparison.

A sample-barcoded 5' primer and a J-beta primer mix were used in a second PCR of roughly 7 to 11 cycles. MiXCR, run by TCRdb on the 5' RACE reads, gives a single entry per CDR3 protein. The sample lists fewer than 2,000,000 distinct CDR3 sequences, roughly two fifths occurring once. V was clipped by 4 bases and J by 13 bases, with 11 bases between them. Germline assignment: CDR1 ENHRY and CDR2 SYGVKD. The CDR3 has 11 residues. Healthy Caucasian individuals from Russia aged about 6 to 100 were enrolled as donors. A word on this clonotype: Its antigen is undetermined.

The chain employs TRBV10-3 and TRBJ2-1; D might be TRBD1 or TRBD2, each matching 5 bases. The sample was blood. The TCR comes from a human donor in good health. In nucleotides, the CDR3 is TGTGCCATCAGTGCCCGGGACCGCCAGTTCTTC. Translated, it gives CAISARDRQFF.